This entry lists 10 T cell receptor beta chains sequenced from one sample in a study of PD-L1 blockade in urothelial cancer. The time point denotes: peripheral blood 6 weeks after treatment start. Profiling relied on immunoSEQ multiplex PCR, and the TCRdb table lists in-frame clones only, not all of them. Of tens of thousands of clones in the sample, about four fifths are singletons; the top ten hold 1.6%. Specimen: PBMCs, collected around atezolizumab (anti-PD-L1) treatment. These TCRs come from an older man with urothelial cancer.

The rearrangement joins TRBV5-1 to TRBJ1-2; weak D call: TRBD1 (6 bases). The germline V and J ends were trimmed by 4 bases and 7 bases, with 17 bases remaining between them. The CDR3 length is 14 residues. Germline CDR1 is SGHRS and CDR2 is YFSETQ. The CDR3 here is CASSAKQGGGGYTF. The CDR3 DNA sequence: TGCGCCAGCAGCGCCAAACAGGGCGGAGGTGGCTACACCTTC.

The rearrangement links TRBV6-5 to TRBJ1-1; unclear D gene. Germline V gene lookup returns CDR1 MNHEY and CDR2 SVGAGI. This CDR3 comprises 13 residues. V lost 3 bases to trimming and J lost 3 bases, with 8 bases between them. The CDR3 DNA reads TGTGCCAGCAGTTATAGAGGGCACACTGAAGCTTTCTTT. Its protein product is CASSYRGHTEAFF.

V usage is TRBV18 and J usage is TRBJ1-1; D is possibly TRBD1 (5 bases). V was shortened by 1 base and J by 1 base, with 13 bases between the two germline ends. CDR1 and CDR2 from the germline V gene are KGHSH and LQKENI. The CDR3 spans 16 residues. The CDR3 loop is CASSPRQGGENTEAFF. CDR3 DNA: TGTGCCAGCTCACCACGCCAGGGTGGGGAGAACACTGAAGCTTTCTTT.

The chain has TRBV27 and TRBJ2-7; 8 bases are shared with TRBD1. There are 16 residues in the CDR3. V dropped 4 bases and J dropped 2; count of bases not matched to a gene: 10. Germline V gene data show CDR1 as MNHEY and CDR2 as SMNVEV (reference sequence). The CDR3 loop reads CASSYQFRDRPYEQYF. The CDR3 DNA is TGTGCCAGCAGTTACCAGTTCCGGGACAGGCCCTACGAGCAGTACTTC.

The chain is built from TRBV7-2 and TRBJ2-4; TRBD1 matches at 11 bases. CDR3 length: 14 residues. Trimming cost V 5 bases and J 8 bases; bases outside gene matches: 5. The germline CDR1 and CDR2 sequences are SGHTA and FQGNSA. CDR3 nucleotide sequence: TGTGCCAGCAGCCAGGGACAGGGGGTTGACATTCAGTACTTC. This translates into CASSQGQGVDIQYF.

This chain links TRBV30 with TRBJ2-4; possible D gene TRBD2, 5 bases. The V and J ends lost 0 bases and 0 bases respectively, with 12 bases between them. Germline CDR1 GTSNPN, CDR2 SVGIG (reference sequence). The CDR3 runs to 16 residues. The CDR3 here is CAWSVKRKIAKNIQYF. The CDR3 DNA sequence: TGTGCCTGGAGTGTAAAGCGGAAGATAGCCAAAAACATTCAGTACTTC.

V is TRBV11-3 and J is TRBJ1-1, with TRBD1 matching over 8 bases. There are 15 residues in the CDR3. With V trimmed by 4 bases and J by 0 bases, 4 bases remained unmatched. Germline lookup yields CDR1 SGHNT and CDR2 YENEEA. Written as DNA, the CDR3 is TGTGCCAGCAGCTCGGACAGGGCCATGAACACTGAAGCTTTCTTT. It specifies CASSSDRAMNTEAFF. Looking up the rest from reference TRBV11-3 and TRBJ1-1 gives the full variable domain: EAGVVQSPRYKIIEKKQPVAFWCNPISGHNTLYWYLQNLGQGPELLIRYENEEAVDDSQLPKDRFSAERLKGVDSTLKIQPAELGDSAVYLCASSSDRAMNTEAFFGQGTRLTVV.

This clone came up a few times. This rearrangement joins TRBV7-9 to TRBJ2-1, with 9 bases fitting TRBD2. CDR3 length: 16 residues. V shed 4 bases and J 6 bases; nucleotides not matched to a gene: 10. CDR1 is SEHNR and CDR2 is FQNEAQ in the germline V gene (reference sequence). Written as DNA, the CDR3 is TGTGCCAGCAGCTCCCTTAGCGGGAGCTATGGCAATGAGCAGTTCTTC. Protein product: CASSSLSGSYGNEQFF. The full variable domain, completed using reference TRBV7-9 and TRBJ2-1, is DTGVSQNPRHKITKRGQNVTFRCDPISEHNRLYWYRQTLGQGPEFLTYFQNEAQLEKSRLLSDRFSAERPKGSFSTLEIQRTEQGDSAMYLCASSSLSGSYGNEQFFGPGTRLTVL.

The chain uses TRBV7-2 and TRBJ2-7, with 7 bases matching TRBD2. CDR1 and CDR2 (germline): SGHTA, FQGNSA. The CDR3 contains 15 residues. V was pared by 5 bases and J by 3 bases, with 10 bases of the junction left unmatched. As DNA, the CDR3 is TGTGCCAGCAGCGCAACCCTAGCGGAGTTCTACGAGCAGTACTTC. Protein sequence: CASSATLAEFYEQYF.

The J gene is TRBJ1-2, the V gene TRBV28; maybe TRBD1 (6 bases). V was pared by 3 bases and J by 8 bases, with 16 bases between. The CDR3 length is 14 residues. The V gene's germline CDR1 is MDHEN and CDR2 SYDVKM. The CDR3 coding sequence is TGTGCCAGCAGTTTTCAAGGCAGGGGACGAGGCTACACCTTC. It yields the protein CASSFQGRGRGYTF.